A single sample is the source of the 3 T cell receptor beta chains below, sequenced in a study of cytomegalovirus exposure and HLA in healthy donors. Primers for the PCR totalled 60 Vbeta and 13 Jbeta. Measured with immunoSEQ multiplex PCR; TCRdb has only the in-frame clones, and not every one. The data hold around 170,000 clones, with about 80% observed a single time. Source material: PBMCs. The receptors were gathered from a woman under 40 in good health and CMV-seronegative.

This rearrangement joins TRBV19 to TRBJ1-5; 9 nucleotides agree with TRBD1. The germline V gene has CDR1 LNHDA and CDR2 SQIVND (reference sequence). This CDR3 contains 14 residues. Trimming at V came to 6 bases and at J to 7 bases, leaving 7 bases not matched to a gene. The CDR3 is CASRQQGAEQPQHF. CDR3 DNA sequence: TGTGCCAGTAGGCAACAGGGGGCTGAACAGCCCCAGCATTTT.

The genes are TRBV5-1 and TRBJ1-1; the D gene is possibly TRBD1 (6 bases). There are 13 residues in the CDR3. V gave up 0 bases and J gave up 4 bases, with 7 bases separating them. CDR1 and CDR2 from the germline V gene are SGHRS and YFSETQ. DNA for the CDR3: TGCGCCAGCAGCTTGGACAGGGTCACTGAAGCTTTCTTT. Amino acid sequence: CASSLDRVTEAFF.

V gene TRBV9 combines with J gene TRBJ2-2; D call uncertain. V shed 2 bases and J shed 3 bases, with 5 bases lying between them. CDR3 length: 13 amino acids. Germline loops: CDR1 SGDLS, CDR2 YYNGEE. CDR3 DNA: TGTGCCAGCAGCGTCCCCGACACCGGGGAGCTGTTTTTT. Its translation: CASSVPDTGELFF. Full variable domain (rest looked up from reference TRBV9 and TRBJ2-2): DSGVTQTPKHLITATGQRVTLRCSPRSGDLSVYWYQQSLDQGLQFLIQYYNGEERAKGNILERFSAQQFPDLHSELNLSSLELGDSALYFCASSVPDTGELFFGEGSRLTVL.